This T cell receptor beta chain was retrieved from a study of blood T cell repertoires in COVID-19. Across the whole study: Sites across the United States, Italy and Spain contributed samples from acute and convalescent COVID-19.

The table came from immunoSEQ multiplex PCR; TCRdb's copy has only in-frame clones and leaves some out. Of 400,000 or so clones listed, around nine tenths were seen once; the top ten hold about 3%. Germline assignment: CDR1 MNHEY and CDR2 SVGEGT. The CDR3 has 14 amino acids. Trimming pared 5 bases from V and 10 bases from J, leaving 18 bases between. Material: peripheral blood. The chain links TRBV6-2 or TRBV6-3 to TRBJ1-5, with D perhaps TRBD1 (6 bases). The sequence was obtained from a human donor in a cohort sampled during active COVID-19. In nucleotides, the CDR3 is TGTGCCAGCAGTCTAGACAGGACACCCACACCCCAGCATTTT. Amino acid sequence: CASSLDRTPTPQHF.